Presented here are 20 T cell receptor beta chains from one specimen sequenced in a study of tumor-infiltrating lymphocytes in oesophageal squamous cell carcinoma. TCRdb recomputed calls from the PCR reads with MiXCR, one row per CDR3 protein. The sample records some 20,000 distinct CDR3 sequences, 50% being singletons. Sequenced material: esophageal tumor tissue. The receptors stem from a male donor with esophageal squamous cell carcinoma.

The CDR3 DNA follows: TGTGCCAGCTCCGGCGGGAGGGCCTACAATGAGCAGTTCTTC. Its protein is CASSGGRAYNEQFF. V and J are TRBV18 and TRBJ2-1; 9 positions agree with TRBD2. V dropped 6 bases and J dropped 2; count of bases not matched to a gene: 2. The CDR3 extends over 14 amino acids. Germline V gene sequence: CDR1 KGHSH, CDR2 LQKENI.

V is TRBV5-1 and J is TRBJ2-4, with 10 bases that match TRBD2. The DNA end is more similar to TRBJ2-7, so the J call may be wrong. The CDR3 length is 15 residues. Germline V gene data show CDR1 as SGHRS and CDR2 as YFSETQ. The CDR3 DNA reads TGCGCCAGCAGCTTAGAAAGCGGGAGGGCCTACGAGCAGTACTTC. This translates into CASSLESGRAYEQYF.

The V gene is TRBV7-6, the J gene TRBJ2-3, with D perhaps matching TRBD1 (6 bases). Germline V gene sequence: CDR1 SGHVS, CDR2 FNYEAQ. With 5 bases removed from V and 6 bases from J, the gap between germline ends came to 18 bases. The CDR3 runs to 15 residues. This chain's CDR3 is CASSQWLGQGDTQYF. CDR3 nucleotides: TGTGCCAGCAGCCAGTGGCTAGGCCAGGGGGATACGCAGTATTTT.

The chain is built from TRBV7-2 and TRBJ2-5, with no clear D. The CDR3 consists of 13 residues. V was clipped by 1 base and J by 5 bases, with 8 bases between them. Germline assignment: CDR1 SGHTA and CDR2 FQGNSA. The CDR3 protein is CASSLVWTETQYF. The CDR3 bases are TGTGCCAGCAGCTTAGTTTGGACGGAGACCCAGTACTTC. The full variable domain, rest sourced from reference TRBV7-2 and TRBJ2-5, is GAGVSQSPSNKVTEKGKDVELRCDPISGHTALYWYRQSLGQGLEFLIYFQGNSAPDKSGLPSDRFSAERTGGSVSTLTIQRTQQEDSAVYLCASSLVWTETQYFGPGTRLLVL.

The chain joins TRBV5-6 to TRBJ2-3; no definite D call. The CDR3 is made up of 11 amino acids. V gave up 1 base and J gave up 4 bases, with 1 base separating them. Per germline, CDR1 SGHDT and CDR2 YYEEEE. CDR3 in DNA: TGTGCCAGCAGCTTGTCAGATACGCAGTATTTT. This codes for CASSLSDTQYF.

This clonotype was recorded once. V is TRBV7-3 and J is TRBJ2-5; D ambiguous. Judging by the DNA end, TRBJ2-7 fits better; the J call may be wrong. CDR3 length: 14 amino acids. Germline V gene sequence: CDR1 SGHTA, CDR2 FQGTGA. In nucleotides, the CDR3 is TGTGCCAGCAGCTTAATCGCAGGTACCTACGAGCAGTACTTC. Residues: CASSLIAGTYEQYF.

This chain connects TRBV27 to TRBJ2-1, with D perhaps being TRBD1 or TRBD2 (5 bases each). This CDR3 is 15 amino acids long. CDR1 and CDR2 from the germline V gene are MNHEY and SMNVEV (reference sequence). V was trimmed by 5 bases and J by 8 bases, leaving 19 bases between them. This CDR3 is CASSPQLSGADEQFF. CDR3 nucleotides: TGTGCCAGCAGTCCACAACTTTCCGGGGCGGATGAGCAGTTCTTC.

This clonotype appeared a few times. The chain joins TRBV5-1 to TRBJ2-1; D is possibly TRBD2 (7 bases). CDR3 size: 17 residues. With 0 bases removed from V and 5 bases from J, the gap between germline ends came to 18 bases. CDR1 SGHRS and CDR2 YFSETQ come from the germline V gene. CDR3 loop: CASSLVVAGKGDNEQFF. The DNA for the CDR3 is TGCGCCAGCAGCTTGGTGGTAGCGGGTAAGGGGGACAATGAGCAGTTCTTC.

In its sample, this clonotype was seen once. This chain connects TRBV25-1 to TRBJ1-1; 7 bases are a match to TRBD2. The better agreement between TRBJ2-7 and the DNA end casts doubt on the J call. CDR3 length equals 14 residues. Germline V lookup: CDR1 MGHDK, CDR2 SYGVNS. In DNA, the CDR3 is TGTGCCACCAAGCCCAGCGGGATAACCAATGAGCAGTACTTC. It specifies CATKPSGITNEQYF.

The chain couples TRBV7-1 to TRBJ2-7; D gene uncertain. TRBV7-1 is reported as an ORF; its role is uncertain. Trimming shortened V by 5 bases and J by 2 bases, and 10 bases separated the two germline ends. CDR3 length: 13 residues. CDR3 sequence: CASSPTLPYEQYF. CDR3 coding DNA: TGTGCCAGCAGCCCCACCCTCCCCTACGAGCAGTACTTC.

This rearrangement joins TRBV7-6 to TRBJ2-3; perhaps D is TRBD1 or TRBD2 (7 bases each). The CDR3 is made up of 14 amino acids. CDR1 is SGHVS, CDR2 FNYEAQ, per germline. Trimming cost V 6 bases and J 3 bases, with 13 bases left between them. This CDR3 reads CASRGGTVTDTQYF. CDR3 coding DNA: TGTGCCAGCAGGGGAGGGACAGTTACAGATACGCAGTATTTT.

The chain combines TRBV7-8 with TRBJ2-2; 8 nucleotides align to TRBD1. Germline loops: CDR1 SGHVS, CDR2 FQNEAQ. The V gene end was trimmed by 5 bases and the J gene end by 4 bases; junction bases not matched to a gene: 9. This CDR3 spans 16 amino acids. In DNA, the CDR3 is TGTGCCAGCAGCCCGCGGACAGGGCGGACCACCGGGGAGCTGTTTTTT. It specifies CASSPRTGRTTGELFF.

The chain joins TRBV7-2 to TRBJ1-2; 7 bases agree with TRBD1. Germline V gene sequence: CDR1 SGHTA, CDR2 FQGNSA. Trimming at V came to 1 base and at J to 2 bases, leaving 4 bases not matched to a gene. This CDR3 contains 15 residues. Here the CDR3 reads CASSLGQGGNYGYTF. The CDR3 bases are TGTGCCAGCAGCTTAGGACAGGGCGGAAACTATGGCTACACCTTC.

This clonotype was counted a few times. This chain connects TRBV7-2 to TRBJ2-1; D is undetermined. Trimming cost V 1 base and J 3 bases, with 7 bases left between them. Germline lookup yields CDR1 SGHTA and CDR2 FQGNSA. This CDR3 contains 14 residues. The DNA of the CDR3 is TGTGCCAGCAGCTTAGAGGGCAGCTACAATGAGCAGTTCTTC. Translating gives CASSLEGSYNEQFF.

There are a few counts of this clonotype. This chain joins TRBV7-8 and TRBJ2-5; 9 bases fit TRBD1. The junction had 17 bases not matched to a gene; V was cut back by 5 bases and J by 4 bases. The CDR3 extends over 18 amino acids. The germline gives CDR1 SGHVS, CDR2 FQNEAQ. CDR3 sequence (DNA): TGTGCCAGCAGCCGAACAGGGGGCGGACCAGAAGTAGGAGAGACCCAGTACTTC. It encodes CASSRTGGGPEVGETQYF.

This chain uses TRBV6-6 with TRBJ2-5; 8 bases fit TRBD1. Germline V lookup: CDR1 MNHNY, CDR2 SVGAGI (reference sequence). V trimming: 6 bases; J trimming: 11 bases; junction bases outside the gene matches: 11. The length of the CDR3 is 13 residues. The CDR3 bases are TGTGCCAGCAGCACAGGGACAGGAGGAGAGCAGTACTTC. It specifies CASSTGTGGEQYF.

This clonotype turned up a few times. CDR3 amino acids: CASSVGVRLAGEETQYF. In DNA form, the CDR3 reads TGTGCCAGCAGCGTAGGAGTTAGACTAGCGGGAGAAGAGACCCAGTACTTC. The J gene is TRBJ2-5, the V gene TRBV9; 12 positions agree with TRBD2. This CDR3 has 17 amino acids. Trimming took 0 bases from V and 3 from J; bases not matched to a gene: 6. Germline V gene sequence: CDR1 SGDLS, CDR2 YYNGEE.

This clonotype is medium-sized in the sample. CDR3 nucleotide sequence: TGTGCCACCAGTGACAGAGACAGCCCCTTTGAAGCTTTCTTT. Translating gives CATSDRDSPFEAFF. The chain links TRBV24-1 to TRBJ1-1; tentatively, D is TRBD1 (5 bases). The V end lost 4 bases, the J end lost 7 bases, and 15 bases lay between the germline ends. This CDR3 contains 14 residues. The V gene's germline CDR1 is KGHDR and CDR2 SFDVKD.

The CDR3 DNA follows: TGTGCCAGCAGCTTAGCGGGCCCAGATACGCAGTACTTC. Translation: CASSLAGPDTQYF. The V call is TRBV7-6, the J call TRBJ2-4; D call uncertain. The germline V gene has CDR1 SGHVS and CDR2 FNYEAQ. The CDR3 contains 13 residues. Trimming took 0 bases from V and 13 from J, leaving 13 bases between them.

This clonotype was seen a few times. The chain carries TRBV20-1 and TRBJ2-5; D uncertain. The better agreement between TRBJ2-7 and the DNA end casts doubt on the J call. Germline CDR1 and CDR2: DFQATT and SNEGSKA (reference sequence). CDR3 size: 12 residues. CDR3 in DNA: TGCAGTGCTAGAGAGAACATCTACGAGCAGTACTTC. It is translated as CSARENIYEQYF.